This T cell receptor beta chain comes out of a study of T cells in Graves' hyperthyroidism and ophthalmopathy. Regarding the study as a whole: Using 13 V-J features, a model discriminated ophthalmopathy from stable hyperthyroidism.

Researchers took RNA transcripts and amplified the TCR beta CDR3 regions from them. A set of HTBI primers served as the primers for a first-round RT-PCR of the TCR CDR3. TCRdb used MiXCR to reprocess the multiplex PCR reads, holding one entry per CDR3 protein. The sample includes fewer than 550,000 distinct CDR3 sequences, 15% to 18% seen only once; the top ten take 12% to 15%. There are 15 residues in the CDR3. Deletions cut 0 bases from V and 0 bases from J, with 9 bases between. Per germline, CDR1 MDHEN and CDR2 SYDVKM. As regards this clonotype: Its antigen remains unidentified.

Graves' hyperthyroidism is called stable when ophthalmopathy does not progress within 18 months. Uncontrolled infections, other autoimmune diseases, pregnancy or lactation led to exclusion of patients. This TCR was recovered from a woman between 18 and 30 years old with Graves' hyperthyroidism. This chain uses TRBV28 with TRBJ2-7, with no clear D. Source material: blood. The CDR3 region is CASSLWAKSSYEQYF. In DNA form, the CDR3 reads TGTGCCAGCAGTTTATGGGCCAAATCCTCCTACGAGCAGTACTTC.